This T cell receptor beta chain was profiled in a study of tumor T cells in aggressive B-cell lymphoma. Sequencing was performed with immunoSEQ multiplex PCR; in TCRdb, only in-frame clones are kept and a portion is missing. This repertoire shows approximately 10,000 clones, roughly 85% found once; its top ten account for more than 4%. The CDR3 spans 13 residues. V lost 7 bases and J 6 bases, leaving 13 bases between the germline ends. Germline CDR1 reads MNHEY; CDR2 reads SVGAGI. This sequence was found in an adult with diffuse large B cell lymphoma. The chain carries TRBV6-5 and TRBJ2-1, with D possibly TRBD2 on 6 matching bases. Sequences were obtained from tumor tissue. CDR3 residues: CASNRELANEQFF. The CDR3 DNA reads as TGTGCCAGCAACCGGGAACTAGCCAATGAGCAGTTCTTC.